One sample yielded the 21 T cell receptor beta chains listed below, sequenced in a study of cytomegalovirus exposure and HLA in healthy donors. The PCR had 60 Vbeta and 13 Jbeta primers. Here immunoSEQ multiplex PCR was the method, and the copy in TCRdb shows in-frame clones only, minus some. The table shows over 150,000 clones, with 70% to 80% occurring only once. The sample was PBMCs. All receptors derive from a man younger than 40 in good health and CMV-seropositive.

This clone was detected once. The V call is TRBV27, the J call TRBJ2-7; 11 bases are shared with TRBD1. This CDR3 is 15 amino acids long. Trimming cost V 6 bases and J 0 bases; bases outside gene matches: 4. Germline V gene sequence: CDR1 MNHEY, CDR2 SMNVEV (reference sequence). CDR3 DNA: TGTGCCAGCAGCCGGGACAGGGGGAACTCCTACGAGCAGTACTTC. As protein: CASSRDRGNSYEQYF.

The V and J genes are TRBV27 and TRBJ2-1; a possible D gene is TRBD2 (5 bases). The germline V gene encodes CDR1 MNHEY and CDR2 SMNVEV (reference sequence). The CDR3 length is 14 residues. V lost 4 bases to trimming and J lost 6 bases, with 13 bases between them. CDR3 DNA sequence: TGTGCCAGCAGTTCCTATGACTATTTCAATGAGCAGTTCTTC. This sequence encodes CASSSYDYFNEQFF.

As for this clone: Because the CDR3 is missing its conserved closing phenylalanine or tryptophan, this is likely a read error. The rearrangement links TRBV2 to TRBJ2-7; D is unresolved. The CDR3 has 14 residues. The V gene's germline CDR1 is SNHLY and CDR2 FYNNEI. Trimming took off 4 bases at V and 0 bases at J, with 10 bases between the two ends. The CDR3 reads CASSGGQSSYEQYL. Here the CDR3 DNA reads TGTGCCAGCAGTGGAGGTCAAAGCTCCTACGAGCAGTACCTC.

The V call is TRBV6-1, the J call TRBJ1-3, with no clear D. Trimming removed 2 bases at V and 9 bases at J, with 11 bases between. CDR1 is MNHNS, CDR2 SASEGT, per germline. The CDR3 spans 13 residues. The CDR3 region has the DNA TGTGCCAGCAGTGAACAAGACGAGGGCACCATATATTTT. It translates to CASSEQDEGTIYF.

The rearrangement links TRBV5-1 to TRBJ2-3, with 9 positions matching TRBD2. The germline V gene has CDR1 SGHRS and CDR2 YFSETQ. CDR3 length: 17 amino acids. Trimming cost V 4 bases and J 2 bases; bases outside gene matches: 11. The CDR3 protein is CASSQYRAGGDTDTQYF. In DNA, the CDR3 is TGCGCCAGCAGCCAATACCGAGCGGGAGGTGACACAGATACGCAGTATTTT.

V usage is TRBV27 and J usage is TRBJ2-1; the match to TRBD2 covers 10 bases. From germline, CDR1 is MNHEY and CDR2 SMNVEV (reference sequence). After removal of 5 bases from V and 7 bases from J, the junction contained 20 bases not matched to a gene. The CDR3 totals 19 residues. CDR3 residues: CASSKYGLAATGGTNEQFF. The CDR3 region has the DNA TGTGCCAGCAGTAAATACGGACTAGCGGCCACGGGTGGTACAAATGAGCAGTTCTTC.

The CDR3 protein is CASSLIGDSTYNEQFF. The CDR3, as DNA: TGTGCCAGCAGCTTAATTGGGGACAGCACCTACAATGAGCAGTTCTTC. The chain joins TRBV7-3 to TRBJ2-1, with 7 bases aligning to TRBD1. Germline CDR1 SGHTA, CDR2 FQGTGA. V gave up 1 base and J gave up 2 bases; unmatched junction bases: 5. CDR3 length: 16 amino acids.

The chain has TRBV6-6 and TRBJ1-5, with D hard to call. V gave up 6 bases and J gave up 7 bases, with 7 bases separating them. The V gene's germline CDR1 is MNHNY and CDR2 SVGAGI (reference sequence). CDR3 length equals 11 residues. The CDR3 DNA reads as TGTGCCAGCAGAATCGGGCAGCCCCAGCATTTT. It yields the protein CASRIGQPQHF.

In DNA, the CDR3 is TGCGCCAGCAGTGGATCAACAGGGTTCACCGGGGAGCTGTTTTTT. Translation: CASSGSTGFTGELFF. The chain links TRBV10-1 to TRBJ2-2; tentatively, D is TRBD1 (6 bases). CDR3 size: 15 residues. The germline V gene encodes CDR1 WNHNN and CDR2 SYGVQD (reference sequence). Trimming took off 4 bases at V and 4 bases at J, with 13 bases between the two ends.

This clone was detected only a few times. The V gene is TRBV29-1, the J gene TRBJ2-5, with D possibly TRBD1 on 6 matching bases. The germline V gene encodes CDR1 SQVTM and CDR2 ANQGSEA. The CDR3 has 13 amino acids. Trimming took off 4 bases at V and 6 bases at J, with 15 bases between the two ends. CDR3 region: CSVGGLDRKTQYF. Here the CDR3 DNA reads TGCAGCGTTGGTGGTCTAGACAGGAAGACCCAGTACTTC.

The V and J genes are TRBV6-1 and TRBJ2-7; D perhaps matches TRBD1 (6 bases). CDR1 and CDR2 (germline): MNHNS, SASEGT. V lost 7 bases and J 2 bases, leaving 15 bases between the germline ends. CDR3 length equals 14 residues. The CDR3 loop is CASMGTLRTYEQYF. In DNA form, the CDR3 reads TGTGCCAGCATGGGGACACTTCGAACCTACGAGCAGTACTTC.

The J gene is TRBJ2-2, the V gene TRBV29-1; 10 bases agree with TRBD1. This CDR3 contains 14 residues. V was clipped by 7 bases and J by 4 bases; unmatched bases: 6. Germline loops: CDR1 SQVTM, CDR2 ANQGSEA. Here the CDR3 reads CSAETGGFTGELFF. The CDR3, as DNA: TGCAGCGCTGAGACAGGGGGCTTCACCGGGGAGCTGTTTTTT.

The genes are TRBV28 and TRBJ2-1, with 7 bases matching TRBD1. V trimming: 3 bases; J trimming: 5 bases; junction bases outside the gene matches: 10. This CDR3 has 16 amino acids. CDR1 and CDR2 (germline): MDHEN, SYDVKM. The chain's CDR3 is CASSFVGQVNNNEQFF. In nucleotides, the CDR3 is TGTGCCAGCAGTTTTGTAGGACAGGTTAACAACAATGAGCAGTTCTTC.

The rearrangement joins TRBV7-6 to TRBJ2-5, with a weak D call TRBD1 (6 bases). CDR3 length: 17 amino acids. Germline V lookup: CDR1 SGHVS, CDR2 FNYEAQ. V gave up 5 bases and J gave up 2 bases, with 21 bases separating them. Written as DNA, the CDR3 is TGTGCCAGCAGCAAAACCATCTCGGGACAAATTCAAGAGACCCAGTACTTC. Protein product: CASSKTISGQIQETQYF.

V is TRBV4-1 and J is TRBJ1-5; 8 positions match TRBD1. Germline lookup yields CDR1 MGHRA and CDR2 YSYEKL. Germline trimming cut 1 base from V and 6 bases from J; bases unmatched to any gene: 5. The CDR3 consists of 15 residues. As DNA, the CDR3 is TGCGCCAGCAGCCAAGGACAGGGGTCGGTTCAGCCCCAGCATTTT. As protein: CASSQGQGSVQPQHF.

The V call is TRBV4-1, the J call TRBJ2-3, with 10 bases aligning to TRBD2. Trimming took 6 bases from V and 5 from J; bases not matched to a gene: 17. Germline V CDR1 and CDR2: MGHRA, YSYEKL. The CDR3 runs 18 residues. This CDR3 reads CASSLATSGLPGGDTQYF. The CDR3 DNA follows: TGCGCCAGCAGTCTCGCGACTAGCGGGCTCCCTGGGGGAGATACGCAGTATTTT.

The chain couples TRBV27 to TRBJ2-5, with TRBD2 as a possible D gene (5 bases). Trimming shortened V by 0 bases and J by 3 bases, and 14 bases separated the two germline ends. The length of the CDR3 is 16 residues. Germline-derived CDR1 and CDR2 are MNHEY and SMNVEV (reference sequence). The CDR3 bases are TGTGCCAGCAGTTTATCCAGGACTGTGCTCGAAGAGACCCAGTACTTC. Protein product: CASSLSRTVLEETQYF.

CDR3 DNA: TGTGCCAGCAGCTTTTCGACAGGTTCCTACGAGCAGTACTTC. Translated, it gives CASSFSTGSYEQYF. The chain is built from TRBV9 and TRBJ2-7; D may be TRBD1 (6 bases). The CDR3 runs to 14 residues. Germline values: CDR1 SGDLS, CDR2 YYNGEE. The V and J ends lost 4 bases and 1 base respectively, with 12 bases between them.

The chain joins TRBV7-2 to TRBJ1-6; 8 nucleotides agree with TRBD1. With 3 bases clipped from V and 9 bases from J, the junction kept 10 bases outside the gene matches. Germline values: CDR1 SGHTA, CDR2 FQGNSA. The CDR3 sequence is 16 residues long. The CDR3 region has the DNA TGTGCCAGCAGCTTCTTTTCGGGACAGGAGGGTTCACCCCTCCACTTT. Residues: CASSFFSGQEGSPLHF. The variable domain in full, with the rest retrieved from reference TRBV7-2 and TRBJ1-6, is GAGVSQSPSNKVTEKGKDVELRCDPISGHTALYWYRQSLGQGLEFLIYFQGNSAPDKSGLPSDRFSAERTGGSVSTLTIQRTQQEDSAVYLCASSFFSGQEGSPLHFGNGTRLTVT.

The gene calls are TRBV5-5 and TRBJ2-5, with 7 bases lining up with TRBD1. The ends lost 3 bases at V and 4 bases at J; junction bases unmatched: 15. This CDR3 is built from 17 residues. The germline V gene encodes CDR1 SGHKS and CDR2 YYEKEE (reference sequence). Written as DNA, the CDR3 is TGTGCCAGCAGCTCTCTCACTCGGACAGGCTTAGGAGAGACCCAGTACTTC. It yields the protein CASSSLTRTGLGETQYF. Combining the CDR3 with reference TRBV5-5 and TRBJ2-5 gives the whole variable domain DAGVTQSPTHLIKTRGQQVTLRCSPISGHKSVSWYQQVLGQGPQFIFQYYEKEERGRGNFPDRFSARQFPNYSSELNVNALLLGDSALYLCASSSLTRTGLGETQYFGPGTRLLVL.

V and J are TRBV7-9 and TRBJ2-5; TRBD2 is a possible D gene (6 bases). Germline loops: CDR1 SEHNR, CDR2 FQNEAQ (reference sequence). V was trimmed by 5 bases and J by 6 bases, leaving 22 bases between them. The CDR3 is 16 residues long. CDR3 DNA sequence: TGTGCCAGCAGCCCCCCCGATCCAGGGAGGAGCAAGACCCAGTACTTC. It codes for CASSPPDPGRSKTQYF.